The sample holds a few counts of the clone carrying this T cell receptor beta chain. TCRdb reprocessed the 5' RACE reads with MiXCR, giving one entry per CDR3 protein. The repertoire holds roughly 300,000 distinct CDR3 sequences, with approximately 13% as singletons. This sample is drawn from a study of T-cell memory formation after mild COVID-19. CDR1 is SGDLS, CDR2 YYNGEE, per germline. After removal of 3 bases from V and 0 bases from J, the junction contained 2 bases not matched to a gene. CDR3 length: 15 amino acids. The chain couples TRBV9 to TRBJ2-1; 8 bases line up with TRBD2. The sample taken for sequencing was PBMCs or a T cell subset sorted from them (not recorded which). The origin of this receptor is a man aged 18 to 30 who had mild COVID-19 (a few samples of this study predate the infection). Cell type and time point are not known. This CDR3 reads CASSAAGGSYNEQFF. CDR3 DNA: TGTGCCAGCAGCGCCGCGGGGGGCTCCTACAATGAGCAGTTCTTC.